This T cell receptor (beta chain) was sequenced during a study of cytomegalovirus exposure and HLA in healthy donors. Whole-study results and caveats: Usually a TCR sequence was rare, but some public TCRs were found in many donors. Sequencing probably produced one cluster of sequence variants that were highly shared.

The PCR employed 60 Vbeta primers together with 13 Jbeta primers. TCRdb's table, derived via immunoSEQ multiplex PCR, lists solely in-frame clones and lacks some. The profile shows roughly 100,000 clones, 66% of them singletons. The CDR3 length is 16 residues. CDR1 LNHDA and CDR2 SQIVND come from the germline V gene (reference sequence). Losses at the gene ends were 7 bases for V and 5 bases for J; bases not matched to a gene: 14. About this clone: The antigen remains unidentified.

The sequenced material came from PBMCs. V and J are TRBV19 and TRBJ1-2, with 9 bases lining up with TRBD1. The TCR sequence derives from a woman aged 50 to 60 in good health and CMV-seronegative. Written as DNA, the CDR3 is TGTGCCAGTATTCCGGGACAGGGCGTTAACTCATATGGCTACACCTTC. Residues: CASIPGQGVNSYGYTF. The full variable domain, in which reference TRBV19 and TRBJ1-2 provide the parts outside the CDR3, is DGGITQSPKYLFRKEGQNVTLSCEQNLNHDAMYWYRQDPGQGLRLIYYSQIVNDFQKGDIAEGYSVSREKKESFPLTVTSAQKNPTAFYLCASIPGQGVNSYGYTFGSGTRLTVV.